Listed here are 9 T cell receptor beta chains from one sample, sequenced in a study of beta chain features in type 1 diabetes. Their antigen targets remain unknown. Whole-study findings and limits: Significant though moderate, a shortening of TCRB CDR3s appeared in all four CD4+ subsets of Type 1 diabetes patients.

Expressed TCRB transcripts were sequenced, since all the RNA that had been isolated was reverse transcribed. Sequencing was performed with immunoSEQ multiplex PCR; in TCRdb, only in-frame clones are kept and a portion is missing. The table lists about 260,000 clones, roughly 20% of them singletons, with around 0.03% in the top ten. Sequenced sample: naive CD4+ T cells from blood. Receptors originate from a woman in her thirties or forties with type 1 diabetes.

This sequence joins TRBV15 and TRBJ2-7; D is possibly TRBD2 (6 bases). The V end lost 0 bases, the J end lost 5 bases, and 8 bases lay between the germline ends. Germline CDR1 is LNHNV and CDR2 is YYDKDF (reference sequence). CDR3 size: 13 residues. This CDR3 reads CATSRDSGDEQYF. The CDR3 DNA reads TGTGCCACCAGCAGAGATTCGGGGGACGAGCAGTACTTC.

This clone appeared a few times. V usage is TRBV7-6 and J usage is TRBJ2-7; TRBD1 agrees at 7 bases. Germline V lookup: CDR1 SGHVS, CDR2 FNYEAQ. The length of the CDR3 is 14 residues. V lost 4 bases, J lost 6 bases, and 9 bases stayed unmatched. CDR3 bases: TGTGCCAGCAGCTCGACAGGGAAGACGGTCGAGCAGTACTTC. Translation gives CASSSTGKTVEQYF.

In this sample, this clone turned up a few times. The CDR3 loop reads CASSPMTGVELDGYTF. CDR3 nucleotides: TGTGCCAGCAGCCCAATGACAGGGGTCGAGTTAGATGGCTACACCTTC. The V and J genes are TRBV9 and TRBJ1-2; 8 nucleotides align to TRBD1. Trimming cost V 4 bases and J 6 bases; bases outside gene matches: 14. This CDR3 has 16 amino acids. Germline CDR1 and CDR2: SGDLS and YYNGEE.

This clone has only a few counts. The V gene is TRBV7-9, the J gene TRBJ1-2; unclear D gene. CDR3 length: 12 amino acids. In germline, CDR1 is SEHNR, CDR2 FQNEAQ (reference sequence). V lost 1 base, J lost 4 bases, and 4 bases lay in between. The CDR3 DNA is TGTGCCAGCAGCTTAGATCGCTATGGCTACACCTTC. This encodes CASSLDRYGYTF.

This clone showed up just a few times. CDR3 sequence: CASSSYRNGNEQYF. In DNA, the CDR3 is TGTGCCAGCAGCTCTTACAGGAACGGAAACGAGCAGTACTTC. The chain combines TRBV7-6 with TRBJ2-7; tentatively, D is TRBD1 (5 bases). The CDR3 contains 14 residues. V was pared by 4 bases and J by 5 bases, with 15 bases between. The germline V gene has CDR1 SGHVS and CDR2 FNYEAQ.

There are a few counts of this clone. The J gene is TRBJ1-2, the V gene TRBV9, with D perhaps matching TRBD1 (5 bases). The CDR3 covers 15 residues. CDR1 and CDR2 (germline): SGDLS, YYNGEE. Trimming stripped 4 bases from V and 0 bases from J, with 13 bases between. Here the CDR3 DNA reads TGTGCCAGCAGCCCCAGACAGCAGTCTAACTATGGCTACACCTTC. This codes for CASSPRQQSNYGYTF.

This chain uses TRBV7-3 with TRBJ2-4; 11 bases fit TRBD2. CDR1 and CDR2 (germline): SGHTA, FQGTGA. The CDR3 totals 17 residues. V was clipped by 5 bases and J by 7 bases; unmatched bases: 13. The CDR3, as DNA: TGTGCCAGCAGCCCCCAGGGCCTACTAGCGGGGGTCAACATTCAGTACTTC. It yields the protein CASSPQGLLAGVNIQYF.

This clone was observed a few times. The chain carries TRBV5-1 and TRBJ2-1, with 7 bases identical to TRBD2. Germline assignment: CDR1 SGHRS and CDR2 YFSETQ. Trimming took 0 bases from V and 3 from J; bases not matched to a gene: 12. The CDR3 extends over 18 amino acids. The CDR3 nucleotides are TGCGCCAGCAGCTTGGAACCCCCCGGGAGGAGGGTCTACAATGAGCAGTTCTTC. This sequence encodes CASSLEPPGRRVYNEQFF.

The V call is TRBV5-6, the J call TRBJ1-1, with D possibly being TRBD1 (5 bases). The ends were cut back, 0 bases at V and 6 bases at J, with 15 bases in the middle. The length of the CDR3 is 15 residues. The V gene's germline CDR1 is SGHDT and CDR2 YYEEEE. For the CDR3, the DNA is TGTGCCAGCAGCTTGGTAGGGGCTAGCGGCGCTGAAGCTTTCTTT. This encodes CASSLVGASGAEAFF.